Presented here are 22 T cell receptor beta chains from one specimen sequenced in a study of cytomegalovirus exposure and HLA in healthy donors. The PCR contained 60 Vbeta and 13 Jbeta primers. Using immunoSEQ multiplex PCR, the repertoire was profiled, and TCRdb retains in-frame clones only, with some absent. The sample contains 130,000 to 150,000 clones, around 75% of which appear only once. Sample: PBMCs. The receptors stem from a female donor in good health and CMV-seronegative.

This rearrangement joins TRBV10-3 to TRBJ1-2, with TRBD1 identical over 7 bases. Per germline, CDR1 ENHRY and CDR2 SYGVKD. The CDR3 loop spans 13 amino acids. The V segment lost 2 bases and the J segment 10 bases; nucleotides outside the gene matches: 7. The CDR3 nucleotides are TGTGCCATCAGTGAGGCACAGGGGAGTGACTACACCTTC. It translates to CAISEAQGSDYTF.

This clone came up a few times. The rearrangement links TRBV5-6 to TRBJ1-1; D is possibly TRBD1 (6 bases). Germline assignment: CDR1 SGHDT and CDR2 YYEEEE. The V end was cut by 3 bases, the J end by 4 bases, with 19 bases between. The CDR3 runs 16 residues. The CDR3 region is CASSSLNSRGATEAFF. DNA for the CDR3: TGTGCCAGCAGCTCCCTCAACTCCCGGGGGGCCACTGAAGCTTTCTTT.

The V gene is TRBV7-9, the J gene TRBJ1-4; D is ambiguous. Germline V gene data show CDR1 as SEHNR and CDR2 as FQNEAQ (reference sequence). This CDR3 contains 13 residues. V lost 4 bases and J 4 bases, leaving 7 bases between the germline ends. CDR3 region: CASSSAGNEKLFF. In DNA form, the CDR3 reads TGTGCCAGCAGCTCCGCCGGTAATGAAAAACTGTTTTTT.

V usage is TRBV6-5 and J usage is TRBJ2-1, with D unresolved. The length of the CDR3 is 16 residues. The V end was cut by 0 bases, the J end by 8 bases, with 17 bases between. Germline CDR1 is MNHEY and CDR2 is SVGAGI. In nucleotides, the CDR3 is TGTGCCAGCAGTTACTCATTGGCAGTCCGTCGGGATGAGCAGTTCTTC. It yields the protein CASSYSLAVRRDEQFF.

The gene calls are TRBV30 and TRBJ1-1; the match to TRBD1 covers 10 bases. The CDR3 contains 14 residues. Germline trimming cut 4 bases from V and 5 bases from J; bases unmatched to any gene: 7. Germline-derived CDR1 and CDR2 are GTSNPN and SVGIG (reference sequence). CDR3 nucleotides: TGTGCCTGGATGCCGGGGACAGGGGTAACTGAAGCTTTCTTT. Protein: CAWMPGTGVTEAFF.

V gene TRBV6-5 combines with J gene TRBJ2-5; D call uncertain. Between the trimmed V and J ends, which lost 4 bases and 4 bases, there was a span of 10 bases. CDR3 length: 13 amino acids. CDR1 and CDR2 (germline): MNHEY, SVGAGI. CDR3 residues: CASSLNSGETQYF. The CDR3, as DNA: TGTGCCAGCAGTTTAAACAGTGGAGAGACCCAGTACTTC.

This clone appeared a single time. This chain uses TRBV6-5 with TRBJ2-1; D might be TRBD2 (6 bases). This CDR3 has 16 residues. Trimming took 0 bases from V and 2 from J, leaving 11 bases between them. CDR1 and CDR2 from the germline V gene are MNHEY and SVGAGI. Here the CDR3 DNA reads TGTGCCAGCAGTTACTCGGCTAGCGAAACCTACAATGAGCAGTTCTTC. Its protein is CASSYSASETYNEQFF.

The rearrangement joins TRBV27 to TRBJ2-5, with a weak D call TRBD1 (5 bases). Germline assignment: CDR1 MNHEY and CDR2 SMNVEV (reference sequence). The CDR3 is made up of 16 amino acids. V lost 4 bases, J lost 5 bases, and 20 bases lay in between. The CDR3 DNA reads TGTGCCAGCAGTTCCCTCGGTGGCAGGGTGAGGGAGACCCAGTACTTC. Residues: CASSSLGGRVRETQYF.

This chain joins TRBV5-1 and TRBJ2-7, with D unresolved. CDR3 length: 16 amino acids. The germline V and J ends were trimmed by 0 bases and 2 bases, with 15 bases remaining between them. Germline CDR1 is SGHRS and CDR2 is YFSETQ. This CDR3 reads CASSLGPRYLAYEQYF. CDR3 nucleotides: TGCGCCAGCAGCTTGGGCCCCAGATACCTAGCCTACGAGCAGTACTTC.

The chain combines TRBV5-3 with TRBJ2-1; D is undetermined. TRBV5-3 is noted as an ORF with a role that remains uncertain. V was trimmed by 8 bases and J by 13 bases, leaving 10 bases between them. The CDR3 sequence is 9 residues long. The CDR3: CARRKPQFF. CDR3 DNA sequence: TGTGCCAGGAGAAAACCCCAGTTCTTC.

This chain uses TRBV4-3 with TRBJ2-7; D might be TRBD1 (6 bases). This CDR3 region has 15 residues. V gave up 3 bases and J gave up 3 bases, with 15 bases separating them. Germline CDR1 LGHNA, CDR2 YSLEER. The CDR3 DNA reads as TGCGCCAGCAGCCACTCCGCAGGACAGTACTACGAGCAGTACTTC. Its translation: CASSHSAGQYYEQYF.

With respect to this clone: One end of the junction does not line up with germline, which may come from a read error. The J gene is TRBJ2-7, the V gene TRBV7-7; TRBD1 aligns across 10 bases. CDR3 length: 13 amino acids. Germline CDR1 and CDR2: SSHAT and FNYEAQ (reference sequence). The CDR3 spells CASSRDRGEEQYF. For the CDR3, the DNA is TGTGCTAGCAGCCGGGACAGGGGTGAGGAGCAGTACTTC.

The V call is TRBV2, the J call TRBJ2-1, with 7 bases matching TRBD1. Germline V gives CDR1 SNHLY, CDR2 FYNNEI. With V trimmed by 2 bases and J by 10 bases, 5 bases remained unmatched. The CDR3 covers 13 residues. CDR3 DNA sequence: TGTGCCAGCAGTGAACCGACAGGGTCAGAGCAGTTCTTC. It codes for CASSEPTGSEQFF. The full variable domain, in which reference TRBV2 and TRBJ2-1 provide the parts outside the CDR3, is EPEVTQTPSHQVTQMGQEVILRCVPISNHLYFYWYRQILGQKVEFLVSFYNNEISEKSEIFDDQFSVERPDGSNFTLKIRSTKLEDSAMYFCASSEPTGSEQFFGPGTRLTVL.

This chain connects TRBV27 to TRBJ1-5, with 9 bases fitting TRBD1. After removal of 3 bases from V and 2 bases from J, the junction contained 8 bases not matched to a gene. Looked up from germline, CDR1 is MNHEY and CDR2 is SMNVEV (reference sequence). The CDR3 runs to 17 residues. The CDR3 DNA reads as TGTGCCAGCAGTTTTACGGGACAGGGTGCCGGCAATCAGCCCCAGCATTTT. The encoded protein is CASSFTGQGAGNQPQHF.

This chain connects TRBV7-3 to TRBJ1-4, with TRBD1 matching over 9 bases. This CDR3 contains 15 residues. J gave up 2 bases and V 5 bases, and 3 bases lay outside the gene matches. Germline CDR1 SGHTA, CDR2 FQGTGA. DNA of the CDR3: TGTGCCAGCAGCCCACAGGGGGCTACTAATGAAAAACTGTTTTTT. It yields the protein CASSPQGATNEKLFF.

V usage is TRBV7-8 and J usage is TRBJ2-3; 7 nucleotides align to TRBD2. Germline loops: CDR1 SGHVS, CDR2 FQNEAQ. The V and J ends lost 0 bases and 6 bases, in that order; junction bases with no gene match: 6. The CDR3 is 15 residues long. The CDR3 protein is CASSLAGGQADTQYF. CDR3 DNA sequence: TGTGCCAGCAGCTTAGCGGGAGGGCAGGCGGATACGCAGTATTTT.

The J gene is TRBJ1-1, the V gene TRBV19, with unresolved D. The V and J ends lost 1 base and 3 bases respectively, with 6 bases between them. Germline V gives CDR1 LNHDA, CDR2 SQIVND (reference sequence). The CDR3 contains 13 residues. The CDR3 DNA reads as TGTGCCAGTAGTATAGGAGCGGACACTGAAGCTTTCTTT. Translation: CASSIGADTEAFF. Full variable domain (outside the CDR3, taken from reference TRBV19 and TRBJ1-1): DGGITQSPKYLFRKEGQNVTLSCEQNLNHDAMYWYRQDPGQGLRLIYYSQIVNDFQKGDIAEGYSVSREKKESFPLTVTSAQKNPTAFYLCASSIGADTEAFFGQGTRLTVV.

The count of this clone is one. The chain carries TRBV30 and TRBJ2-2; 8 positions agree with TRBD1. The V segment lost 3 bases and the J segment 6 bases; nucleotides outside the gene matches: 12. The length of the CDR3 is 16 residues. The germline CDR1 and CDR2 sequences are GTSNPN and SVGIG (reference sequence). The CDR3 sequence: CAWREPGQDVAGELFF. As DNA, the CDR3 is TGTGCCTGGAGAGAGCCGGGACAGGATGTGGCCGGGGAGCTGTTTTTT.

This chain connects TRBV5-1 to TRBJ2-1, with 9 bases that match TRBD2. CDR3 size: 15 residues. The germline V gene has CDR1 SGHRS and CDR2 YFSETQ. The V and J ends lost 0 bases and 8 bases, in that order; junction bases with no gene match: 6. The DNA of the CDR3 is TGCGCCAGCAGCTTGGGAATAGCGGGAGTTTATGAGCAGTTCTTC. Protein sequence: CASSLGIAGVYEQFF.

This clone occurred a few times. The CDR3 region has the DNA TGTGCCAGCAGTTTAGATTCCGGGAAAGGTGTTTTCGGTGAGGTACACGAGCAGTACTTC. Translation gives CASSLDSGKGVFGEVHEQYF. The chain carries TRBV27 and TRBJ2-7; perhaps TRBD2 as D (5 bases). CDR1 is MNHEY, CDR2 SMNVEV, per germline (reference sequence). V was shortened by 2 bases and J by 5 bases, with 31 bases between the two germline ends. The CDR3 is made up of 20 amino acids.

The rearrangement uses TRBV13 and TRBJ2-3; 7 positions match TRBD1. The CDR3 is made up of 15 amino acids. CDR1 is PRHDT and CDR2 is FYEKMQ in the germline V gene (reference sequence). V shed 1 base and J 2 bases; nucleotides not matched to a gene: 3. The CDR3 region has the DNA TGTGCCAGCAGCTTAGTGCAGGGGGACACAGATACGCAGTATTTT. Its translation: CASSLVQGDTDTQYF.

This sequence joins TRBV4-3 and TRBJ2-3; 8 bases line up with TRBD2. Losses at the gene ends were 4 bases for V and 4 bases for J; bases not matched to a gene: 10. CDR1 LGHNA and CDR2 YSLEER come from the germline V gene. CDR3 length: 16 residues. The CDR3 bases are TGCGCCAGCAGCCGTTCGGGGGGGACGGTTGCAGATACGCAGTATTTT. Amino acids: CASSRSGGTVADTQYF.